This section outlines one T cell receptor (beta chain) sequence together with its context. This clone has just a few counts. Its antigen is not yet known. No base quality values were provided; no much bigger clone lies one nucleotide off. These data belong to a study of cytotoxic CD8 clonotypes in ibrutinib-treated CLL (dated by TCRdb to about 2021). Regarding the research as a whole: The cohort was composed of around twelve relapsed/refractory and roughly 14 treatment-naive patients; IGHV unmutated status was identified in roughly 17 patients. Responses were partial in around 25 patients and complete in 2; after median approximately 69 months follow-up, some 14 stayed in remission and some twelve progressed. Response samples were obtained after a median of approximately 12 months of treatment, with a range of about 6 to 36 months. Samples averaged approximately 260,000 productive templates and tens of thousands of productive rearrangements. Longitudinal samples were available for about 30% of the 86 trial participants. Cryopreserved peripheral blood mononuclear cells were obtained before treatment, at response, and at either sustained remission or disease progression. Every remission and progressive disease sample was obtained while ibrutinib was still being received by the patients.

Broad study findings and their caveats: Public clonotypes were rare and either contracted or stayed stable during treatment, and the rise in clonality at ibrutinib response reflected the expansion of private clonotypes. Sampling times were not matched between sustained-remission and progressing patients, and lymph node repertoires were not studied. Clonality increased at ibrutinib response, stayed stable in sustained remission, and fell back toward baseline at progression. At baseline, clonality was higher than in age-matched healthy donors and showed a strong correlation with circulating CD8+ T-cell counts.

The goal of deep resolution MiSeq sequencing was a depth between 1 in 1 million and 1 in 200,000 T cells, and coverage averaged 10x per clonotype. TCR beta libraries were generated with the immunoSEQ hsTCRB Kit. Under the source paper's analysis protocol: ImmunoSEQ Data Assistant and ImmunoSEQ Analyzer were used for data analysis, and V, D and J genes were assigned according to IMGT definitions. Clonality was computed as one minus normalized Shannon entropy of productive rearrangement frequencies, ranging from 0 to 1. Only overrepresented clonotypes making up at least 0.05% of the repertoire of each patient were included in the public clonotype analysis. Repertoires from approximately 13 age-matched healthy donors in immuneACCESS were used as clonality controls. TCRdb limited this immuneACCESS table to in-frame rearrangements with V and J called. A share of clones is missing; checked studies link under half to unresolved V genes, and the rest is unexplained. V and J calls plus clone size are reproduced from that table; the DNA served to infer D and trimming. The sample table shows just over 200,000 clones, and about 75% are seen once. 5.5% to 7% of the sample is held by the ten biggest clonotypes.

This sample's time point label indicates: approximately 11 months on ibrutinib. For TCR beta library preparation, around 2.1 micrograms of genomic DNA were extracted from the cryopreserved PBMCs. Longitudinal blood samples from CLL patients on ibrutinib monotherapy underwent high-throughput TCR beta sequencing. The patients were enrolled in a single-center, open-label phase 2 trial of ibrutinib monotherapy. Trimmed from V: 1 base; trimmed from J: 3 bases; junction bases lacking a gene match: 7. From the cysteine up to the phenylalanine, the CDR3 has a length of 16 residues. Only the CDR3 DNA stays, 48 bases, in frame from base 1. The germline V gene gives CDR1 as SGHRS and CDR2 as YFSETQ.

Sequenced material: PBMCs, taken after 12 months of ibrutinib treatment. The chain uses TRBV5-1 and TRBJ2-7; 10 bases in the middle match TRBD2. This clonotype was obtained from a human donor with chronic lymphocytic leukemia. The CDR3: CASSLHPGTSDYEQYF. The bases read TGCGCCAGCAGCTTGCATCCCGGGACTAGCGACTACGAGCAGTACTTC.